This T cell receptor (beta chain) was documented in a study of T cell changes during pregnancy in multiple sclerosis. CDR3 length equals 17 residues. Trimming removed 4 bases from V and 1 base from J; junction bases left unmatched: 5. Germline V gene data show CDR1 as SGHKS and CDR2 as YYEKEE (reference sequence). Some clones are missing from TCRdb's copy, which holds only in-frame ones; the method was immunoSEQ multiplex PCR. Of 55,000 to 75,000 clones listed, around 90% are singletons. The clonotype originates from a female donor in good health, enrolled as a control in a pregnancy study. The starting material was peripheral blood, obtained in the third trimester of pregnancy. J is TRBJ2-6 and V is TRBV5-5; 10 nucleotides line up with TRBD1. CDR3 in amino acids: CASSDDRGRSGANVLTF. The CDR3 coding sequence is TGTGCCAGCAGCGACGACAGGGGGCGGTCTGGGGCCAACGTCCTGACTTTC.